The 15 T cell receptor beta chains in this list originate from one sample, sequenced in a study of tumor-infiltrating lymphocytes in primary liver carcinoma. Both RNA and DNA were isolated together from around 20-30 mg of bulk tissue that had not been sorted. cDNA specific to TCR beta was made from around 530 ng of total RNA, with a constant-region primer employed for priming. Employing slightly modified ARM-PCR, three nested multiplex PCR rounds were run, and these gave rise to the TCR beta libraries. Researchers ran the first two PCR rounds for 9 to 10 cycles each with TRBV1-TRBV30 forward primers and a C-beta reverse primer. MiXCR, run by TCRdb on the multiplex PCR reads, gives a single entry per CDR3 protein. The table includes roughly 120,000 distinct CDR3 sequences, roughly 69% detected once. The sample consisted of liver tumor tissue from sampling region 1. The sample's subset: tumor region T1, superior pole. The receptors derive from a woman aged 60-70 years with primary liver carcinoma and hepatitis B virus infection.

The V and J genes are TRBV11-2 and TRBJ2-1, with 7 bases aligning to TRBD2. This CDR3 is 14 amino acids long. J gave up 7 bases and V 9 bases, and 12 bases lay outside the gene matches. Germline V gene sequence: CDR1 SGHAT, CDR2 FQNNGV. The DNA for the CDR3 is TGTGCCAGGAGCCTATTGGCGGGAGCGAATGAGCAGTTCTTC. Residues: CARSLLAGANEQFF.

The rearrangement uses TRBV9 and TRBJ2-2; TRBD1 agrees at 7 bases. Trimming cost V 0 bases and J 5 bases; bases outside gene matches: 7. CDR3 length: 16 amino acids. Germline V CDR1 and CDR2: SGDLS, YYNGEE. CDR3 sequence reads: CASSVGTGAITGELFF. Written as DNA, the CDR3 is TGTGCCAGCAGCGTAGGTACAGGGGCCATTACCGGGGAGCTGTTTTTT.

The sample holds many counts of this clonotype. The V gene is TRBV6-1, the J gene TRBJ2-1; tentatively, D is TRBD2 (5 bases). V lost 7 bases to trimming and J lost 0 bases, with 7 bases between them. This CDR3 region has 13 residues. Germline values: CDR1 MNHNS, CDR2 SASEGT. The CDR3 spells CASKLDSYNEQFF. DNA for the CDR3: TGTGCCAGCAAACTAGACTCCTACAATGAGCAGTTCTTC.

Turning to this clonotype: This sequence may be a read error, since a much larger clone differs from it by one base. The chain uses TRBV4-1 and TRBJ1-3, with D uncertain. Germline assignment: CDR1 MGHRA and CDR2 YSYEKL. The CDR3 runs to 12 residues. The DNA of the CDR3 is TGCTCCAGCAGCCACCCGATGGACACCATATATTTT. It encodes CSSSHPMDTIYF.

As concerns this clonotype: A read error may be the cause here, since a much bigger clone is one base away. The V and J genes are TRBV6-5 and TRBJ1-2; no definite D call. CDR1 and CDR2 from the germline V gene are MNHEY and SVGAGI. This CDR3 comprises 14 residues. CDR3: CANSFGVNSPGYTF. In DNA form, the CDR3 reads TGTGCCAACAGTTTCGGAGTCAATTCCCCCGGCTACACCTTC.

V is TRBV7-9 and J is TRBJ1-2; 10 bases agree with TRBD1. Germline lookup yields CDR1 SEHNR and CDR2 FQNEAQ (reference sequence). The CDR3 length is 15 residues. V was clipped by 4 bases and J by 5 bases; unmatched bases: 7. The CDR3 is CASSSGTGVVYGYTF. DNA of the CDR3: TGTGCCAGCAGCTCTGGGACAGGGGTTGTGTATGGCTACACCTTC.

Points on this clonotype: A much bigger clone sits one base away, suggesting this may be a read error. The CDR3 loop reads CSVKSWTVNTEAFF. CDR3 in DNA: TGCAGCGTTAAATCGTGGACAGTGAACACTGAAGCTTTCTTT. V gene TRBV29-1 combines with J gene TRBJ1-1; a weak D match, TRBD1 (6 bases). Germline V gives CDR1 SQVTM, CDR2 ANQGSEA. Trimming shortened V by 5 bases and J by 0 bases, and 13 bases separated the two germline ends. This CDR3 spans 14 amino acids.

Concerning this clonotype: This may come from a read error, since a much larger clone is one base off. No conserved phenylalanine or tryptophan is present at the end of the CDR3, so a read error is the likely explanation. The chain employs TRBV6-1 and TRBJ1-1; D is unclear. Trimming cost V 4 bases and J 10 bases, with 16 bases left between them. The germline CDR1 and CDR2 sequences are MNHNS and SASEGT. This CDR3 comprises 13 residues. The CDR3 bases are TGTGCCAGCAGTGGTTGGGCCCCACCCGGAGCTTTCTTA. As protein: CASSGWAPPGAFL.

Details on this clonotype: This may be a read error, as it is one base from a much larger clone. The chain has TRBV12-3 or TRBV12-4 and TRBJ1-1; the match to TRBD1 covers 10 bases. Unmatched junction bases numbered 11, after V lost 6 bases and J lost 13 bases. The CDR3 has 13 residues. The CDR3 is CASSPKGQGRGFF. The CDR3, as DNA: TGTGCCAGCAGCCCTAAGGGACAGGGGAGAGGTTTCTTT.

This clonotype appeared a few times. The rearrangement joins TRBV5-1 to TRBJ2-6; D unclear. The germline CDR1 and CDR2 sequences are SGHRS and YFSETQ. Deletions cut 0 bases from V and 0 bases from J, with 10 bases between. This CDR3 has 17 amino acids. The CDR3 DNA is TGCGCCAGCAGCTTGGTTGCCTCAGGCTCTGGGGCCAACGTCCTGACTTTC. Translation gives CASSLVASGSGANVLTF.

In regard to this clonotype: No conserved phenylalanine or tryptophan ends this CDR3, so it is likely a read error. This chain links TRBV11-2 with TRBJ2-3, with 10 bases identical to TRBD2. Germline V gene sequence: CDR1 SGHAT, CDR2 FQNNGV. The ends lost 3 bases at V and 2 bases at J; junction bases unmatched: 11. There are 18 residues in the CDR3. The CDR3 here is CASSFRTSGSLSTDTQYI. The CDR3 nucleotides are TGTGCCAGCAGCTTCCGGACTAGCGGCTCCCTCTCCACAGATACGCAGTATATT.

Points on this clonotype: The CDR3 carries no conserved terminal phenylalanine or tryptophan, so it likely arises from a read error. J is TRBJ2-7 and V is TRBV12-3 or TRBV12-4; 8 bases line up with TRBD1. V shed 5 bases and J 1 base; nucleotides not matched to a gene: 4. This CDR3 has 14 amino acids. In DNA, the CDR3 is TGTGCCAGCAGTCCCGGACAGGGTTCCTACGAGCAGTACCTC. Protein: CASSPGQGSYEQYL.

Remarks on this clonotype: A read error may account for a junction end that differs from germline. This rearrangement joins TRBV11-1 to TRBJ2-7; perhaps TRBD2 as D (5 bases). The CDR3 has 13 amino acids. Germline CDR1 is SGHAT and CDR2 is FQDESV (reference sequence). CDR3 residues: CASSFDGEHEQYF. CDR3 DNA sequence: TGTGCCAGCAGCTTCGACGGGGAGCACGAGCAATACTTC.

The chain links TRBV11-2 to TRBJ1-4, with D unclear. The germline V gene has CDR1 SGHAT and CDR2 FQNNGV. The CDR3 spans 18 residues. The V and J ends lost 8 bases and 0 bases respectively, with 22 bases between them. CDR3 protein: CASGSTRTTRTTNEKLFF. For the CDR3, the DNA is TGTGCCAGCGGCTCGACAAGGACCACTCGAACAACTAATGAAAAACTGTTTTTT. The complete variable domain, with remaining parts taken from reference TRBV11-2 and TRBJ1-4, reads EAGVAQSPRYKIIEKRQSVAFWCNPISGHATLYWYQQILGQGPKLLIQFQNNGVVDDSQLPKDRFSAERLKGVDSTLKIQPAKLEDSAVYLCASGSTRTTRTTNEKLFFGSGTQLSVL.

With respect to this clonotype: A much larger clone differs by one base, so this may be a read error. This chain connects TRBV12-3 or TRBV12-4 to TRBJ2-2, with D possibly being TRBD1 (6 bases). The CDR3 spans 14 residues. V dropped 4 bases and J dropped 8 bases, with 14 bases sitting between them. The CDR3 coding sequence is TGTGCCAGCAGTTGGGGACATCCCACAGGGGAGCTGTTTTTT. Translated: CASSWGHPTGELFF.